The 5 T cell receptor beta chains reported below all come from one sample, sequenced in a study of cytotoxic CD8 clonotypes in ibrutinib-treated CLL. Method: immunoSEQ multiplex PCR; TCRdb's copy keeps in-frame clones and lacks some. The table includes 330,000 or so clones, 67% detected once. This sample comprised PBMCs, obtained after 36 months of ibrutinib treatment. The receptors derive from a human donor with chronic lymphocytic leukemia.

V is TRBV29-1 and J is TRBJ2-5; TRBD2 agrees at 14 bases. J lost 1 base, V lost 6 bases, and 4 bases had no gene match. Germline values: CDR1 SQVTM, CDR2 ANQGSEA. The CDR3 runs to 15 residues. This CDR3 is CSVPGTSGGQETQYF. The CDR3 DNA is TGCAGCGTCCCGGGGACTAGCGGGGGCCAAGAGACCCAGTACTTC.

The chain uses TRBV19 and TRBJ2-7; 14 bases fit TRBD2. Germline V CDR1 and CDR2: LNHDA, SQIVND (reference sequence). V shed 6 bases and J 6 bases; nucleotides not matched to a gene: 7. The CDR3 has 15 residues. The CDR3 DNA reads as TGTGCCAGTAGCGGGGGGACTAGCGGGAGCGGCGAGCAGTACTTC. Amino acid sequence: CASSGGTSGSGEQYF.

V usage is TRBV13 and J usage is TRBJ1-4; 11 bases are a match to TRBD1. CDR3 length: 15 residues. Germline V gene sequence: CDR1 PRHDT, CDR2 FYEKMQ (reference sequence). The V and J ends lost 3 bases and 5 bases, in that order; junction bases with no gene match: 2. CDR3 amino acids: CASSFGTGGNEKLFF. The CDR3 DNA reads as TGTGCCAGCAGCTTCGGGACAGGGGGAAATGAAAAACTGTTTTTT.

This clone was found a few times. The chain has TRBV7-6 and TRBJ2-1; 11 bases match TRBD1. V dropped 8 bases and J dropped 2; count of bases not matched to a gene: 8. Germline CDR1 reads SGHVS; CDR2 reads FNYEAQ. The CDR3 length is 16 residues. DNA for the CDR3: TGTGCCAGCGGACAGGGGGCGCCTACCCCCTACAATGAGCAGTTCTTC. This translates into CASGQGAPTPYNEQFF.

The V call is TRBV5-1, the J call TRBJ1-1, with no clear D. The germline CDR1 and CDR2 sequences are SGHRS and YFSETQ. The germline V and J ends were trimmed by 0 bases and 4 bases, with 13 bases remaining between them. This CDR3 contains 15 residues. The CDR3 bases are TGCGCCAGCAGCTTGGTTGGCGCAGGTTCCACTGAAGCTTTCTTT. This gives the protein CASSLVGAGSTEAFF.